The entry below gives a single T cell receptor beta chain sequence along with its context. The source of the sample is a study of Ad26.COV2.S vaccination and SARS-CoV-2 variants. Data came from immunoSEQ multiplex PCR; TCRdb stores just in-frame clones and leaves some out. The table lists 300,000 to 350,000 clones, over 80% of them singletons, with under 2.5% in the top ten. The treatment was: some 19 received Ad26.COV2.S at low or high dose, single or two shots; roughly five received placebo; per-sample allocation not given. Sampling was done on day 63 after the first vaccine or placebo injection. This clonotype was sampled from a person aged 18-60 years who received the Ad26.COV2.S COVID-19 vaccine or a placebo. The source material was peripheral blood, sampled in a trial of Ad26.COV2.S vaccine versus placebo.

In DNA form, the CDR3 reads TGTGCCAGCAGTGATTACAGCTCTAGTCAGCCCCAGCATTTT. It specifies CASSDYSSSQPQHF. This chain uses TRBV2 with TRBJ1-5; D unresolved. Trimming shortened V by 3 bases and J by 6 bases, and 12 bases separated the two germline ends. The CDR3 covers 14 residues. Looked up from germline, CDR1 is SNHLY and CDR2 is FYNNEI.